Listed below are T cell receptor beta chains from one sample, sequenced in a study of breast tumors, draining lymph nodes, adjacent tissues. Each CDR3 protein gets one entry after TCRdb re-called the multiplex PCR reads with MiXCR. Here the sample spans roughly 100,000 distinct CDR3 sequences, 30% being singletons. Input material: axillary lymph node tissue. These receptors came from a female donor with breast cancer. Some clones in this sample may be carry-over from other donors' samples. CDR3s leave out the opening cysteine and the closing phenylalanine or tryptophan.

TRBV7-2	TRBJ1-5	ASSPTGGGQPQH
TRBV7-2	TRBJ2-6	ASSRDSGANVLT
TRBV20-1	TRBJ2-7	SAEGQGIFRYEQY
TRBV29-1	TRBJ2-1	SVGGGRDEQF
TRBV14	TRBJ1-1	ASSQLAGKIAEAF
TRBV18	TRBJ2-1	ASSPQGLAGGYNEQF
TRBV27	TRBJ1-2	ASSFGAYYGYT
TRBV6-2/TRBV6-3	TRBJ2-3	ASSYANGRASTDTQY
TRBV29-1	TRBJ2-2	SVVVGTNTGELF
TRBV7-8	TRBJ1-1	ASRRVEGSTEAF
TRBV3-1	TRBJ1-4	ASSARTEANEKLF
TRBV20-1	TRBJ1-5	SASDGTYGAGGQPQH
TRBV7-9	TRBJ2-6	GSSLNGVVRGADVLT
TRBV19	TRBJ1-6	ASSIRGAGVYSPLH
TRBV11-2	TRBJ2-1	ASSPGTGNEQF
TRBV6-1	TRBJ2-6	ASQPALSGANVLT
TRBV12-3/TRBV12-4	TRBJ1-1	ASSLATLGTEAF
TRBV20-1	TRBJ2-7	SAIPGQGYEQY
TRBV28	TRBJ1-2	ASNTGGFYGYT
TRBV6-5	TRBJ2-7	ASSYDDRAYEQY
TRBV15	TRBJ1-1	ATSSDRTEAF
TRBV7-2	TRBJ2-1	ASSYSSGSSYNEQF
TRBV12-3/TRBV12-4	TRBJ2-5	ASSSHINPLSETQY
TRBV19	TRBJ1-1	ASSRDRGRAF
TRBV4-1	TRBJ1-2	ASTRGDPGGYGYT
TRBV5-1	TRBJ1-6	ASSSGTGHNSPLH
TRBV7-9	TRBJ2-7	ASSLALALSYEQY
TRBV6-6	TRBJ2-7	ASRGPIGAAYEQY
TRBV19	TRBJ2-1	ASSIGTSGSSRNEQF
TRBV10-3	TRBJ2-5	AISGNDNPQY
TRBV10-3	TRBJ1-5	AISEGRQASNQPQH
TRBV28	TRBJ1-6	ASSSGGSSNSPLH
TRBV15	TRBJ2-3	ATSSGTTSTDTQY